This T cell receptor beta chain was identified during a study of low-dose radiotherapy and immunotherapy resistance in tumors. This clonotype was counted many times. As to time point: after trial treatment. Sample treatment: LDRT plus nivolumab, ipilimumab, low-dose cyclophosphamide and aspirin (RACIN trial). Those who qualified had advanced solid tumors (lacking tumor-infiltrating lymphocytes). With TRAV- and TRBV-specific primers, first-strand cDNA was made, covering the alpha and beta chains. Over approximately 20 PCR cycles, TCRs were amplified from a constant-region primer and V-primer adapter. TCRdb recomputed calls from the reads with MiXCR, one row per CDR3 protein. This table has roughly 95,000 distinct CDR3 sequences, 20% to 25% appearing once. There are 13 residues in the CDR3. The germline V gene encodes CDR1 KGHDR and CDR2 SFDVKD. Trimming stripped 4 bases from V and 7 bases from J, with 10 bases between.

Material: PBMCs, obtained after low-dose radiotherapy plus immunotherapy. This receptor was obtained from a female donor with ovarian cancer. The chain combines TRBV24-1 with TRBJ2-1, with D possibly matching TRBD1 (6 bases). The CDR3, as DNA: TGTGCCACCAGTGACCCAGGGGAGAATGAGCAGTTCTTC. It translates to CATSDPGENEQFF.